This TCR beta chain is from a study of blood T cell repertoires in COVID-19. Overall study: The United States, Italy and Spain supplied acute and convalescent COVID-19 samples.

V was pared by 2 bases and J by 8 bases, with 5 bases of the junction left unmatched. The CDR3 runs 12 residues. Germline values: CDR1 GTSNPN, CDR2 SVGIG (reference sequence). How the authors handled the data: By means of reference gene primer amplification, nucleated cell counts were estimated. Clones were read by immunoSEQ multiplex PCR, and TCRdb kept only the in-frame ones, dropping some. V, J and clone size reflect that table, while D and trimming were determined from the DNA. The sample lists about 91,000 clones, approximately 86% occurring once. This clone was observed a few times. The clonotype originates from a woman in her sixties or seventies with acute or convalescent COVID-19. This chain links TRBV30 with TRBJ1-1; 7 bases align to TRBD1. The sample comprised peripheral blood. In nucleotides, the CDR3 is TGTGCCTGGAGTACGGGACAGCTCGAAGCTTTCTTT. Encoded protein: CAWSTGQLEAFF. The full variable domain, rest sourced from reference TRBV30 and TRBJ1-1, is SQTIHQWPATLVQPVGSPLSLECTVEGTSNPNLYWYRQAAGRGLQLLFYSVGIGQISSEVPQNLSASRPQDRQFILSSKKLLLSDSGFYLCAWSTGQLEAFFGQGTRLTVV.